The 25 T cell receptor beta chains below were found in one sample sequenced in a study of T cell responses to AZD1222 COVID-19 vaccine. This table comes from immunoSEQ multiplex PCR, and its TCRdb copy is limited to in-frame clones, with some not included. Of some 130,000 clones in the sample, 75% to 95% are singletons; the top ten hold roughly 2.8%. Sequences were derived from peripheral blood, sampled on day 0 of AZD1222 vaccination. These receptors came from an adult in good health.

The chain is built from TRBV5-1 and TRBJ1-4; D is possibly TRBD1 (6 bases). CDR1 and CDR2 (germline): SGHRS, YFSETQ. Trimming stripped 0 bases from V and 7 bases from J, with 13 bases between. The CDR3 totals 15 residues. CDR3 coding DNA: TGCGCCAGCAGCTTGGTTCAGGGGTTAGGTGAAAAACTGTTTTTT. Its translation: CASSLVQGLGEKLFF.

This chain connects TRBV21-1 to TRBJ1-6; the D call in the table, TRBD1, was not verified against the DNA. TRBV21-1 is recorded as a pseudogene. The CDR3 consists of 12 residues. The CDR3 here is CASSNRGSPLHF. DNA of the CDR3: TGTGCCAGCAGCAACAGGGGTTCACCCCTCCACTTT.

The chain joins TRBV11-3 to TRBJ2-3, with D possibly being TRBD1 (6 bases). Germline V gives CDR1 SGHNT, CDR2 YENEEA. The CDR3 length is 14 residues. Trimming removed 3 bases at V and 2 bases at J, with 9 bases between. DNA of the CDR3: TGTGCCAGCAGCTTTGGACAGCCCACAGATACGCAGTATTTT. Translation: CASSFGQPTDTQYF.

The chain employs TRBV7-9 and TRBJ2-3; D is unresolved. CDR3 length: 14 amino acids. CDR1 SEHNR and CDR2 FQNEAQ come from the germline V gene (reference sequence). Between the trimmed V and J ends, which lost 1 base and 2 bases, there was a span of 7 bases. The CDR3 region is CASSLEAYTDTQYF. The CDR3 nucleotides are TGTGCCAGCAGCTTAGAGGCCTACACAGATACGCAGTATTTT. The whole variable domain, filled in from reference TRBV7-9 and TRBJ2-3, reads DTGVSQNPRHKITKRGQNVTFRCDPISEHNRLYWYRQTLGQGPEFLTYFQNEAQLEKSRLLSDRFSAERPKGSFSTLEIQRTEQGDSAMYLCASSLEAYTDTQYFGPGTRLTVL.

This chain joins TRBV9 and TRBJ2-2, with D perhaps TRBD2 (5 bases). CDR1 is SGDLS and CDR2 is YYNGEE in the germline V gene. V lost 3 bases and J lost 7, with 13 bases in between. This CDR3 region has 14 residues. The CDR3 sequence is CASSALGVGGELFF. The CDR3 nucleotides are TGTGCCAGCAGCGCCCTCGGGGTAGGCGGGGAGCTGTTTTTT.

CDR3 bases: TGTGCCTGGGCGGACAGGTCCAATCAGCCCCAGCATTTT. Amino acids: CAWADRSNQPQHF. The chain employs TRBV30 and TRBJ1-5; 7 bases agree with TRBD1. The CDR3 contains 13 residues. In germline, CDR1 is GTSNPN, CDR2 SVGIG (reference sequence). Losses at the gene ends were 5 bases for V and 3 bases for J; bases not matched to a gene: 4.

V is TRBV23-1 and J is TRBJ2-7; D is tentatively TRBD1 or TRBD2 (6 bases each). TRBV23-1 counts as an open reading frame of uncertain function. The CDR3 has 16 amino acids. Trimming removed 6 bases from V and 7 bases from J, with 25 bases in between. CDR3 loop: CASSPKTGAGEGEQYF. CDR3 bases: TGCGCCAGCAGCCCCAAAACGGGGGCCGGAGAGGGGGAGCAGTACTTC.

The J gene is TRBJ2-3, the V gene TRBV6-5, with D unclear. The CDR3 extends over 14 amino acids. Germline V CDR1 and CDR2: MNHEY, SVGAGI. Trimming shortened V by 6 bases and J by 1 base, and 11 bases separated the two germline ends. CDR3 sequence: CASRHGLRTDTQYF. The DNA for the CDR3 is TGTGCCAGCAGGCACGGCCTTCGCACAGATACGCAGTATTTT.

This chain connects TRBV21-1 to TRBJ2-2; no check of the table's D call, TRBD2, against the DNA was made. TRBV21-1 is listed as a pseudogene. The CDR3 has 19 amino acids. CDR3 in DNA: TGTGCCAGCAGCAAAAAAACGGGGGGTCTCCCCGCGAACACCGGGGAGCTGTTTTTT. Its translation: CASSKKTGGLPANTGELFF.

This chain joins TRBV7-9 and TRBJ1-1, with no clear D. Germline assignment: CDR1 SEHNR and CDR2 FQNEAQ (reference sequence). This CDR3 region has 15 residues. The V end was cut by 4 bases, the J end by 4 bases, with 16 bases between. As DNA, the CDR3 is TGTGCCAGCAGCTCGTTGACAATCTTCCTCACTGAAGCTTTCTTT. Amino acids: CASSSLTIFLTEAFF.

The V gene is TRBV5-1, the J gene TRBJ1-2; tentatively, D is TRBD1 (5 bases). The germline gives CDR1 SGHRS, CDR2 YFSETQ. V was clipped by 0 bases and J by 2 bases, with 8 bases between them. This CDR3 region has 14 residues. The CDR3 nucleotides read TGCGCCAGCAGCTTGGTGGACAAGAACTATGGCTACACCTTC. This codes for CASSLVDKNYGYTF.

The rearrangement joins TRBV28 to TRBJ1-5, with D possibly being TRBD1 (5 bases). Looked up from germline, CDR1 is MDHEN and CDR2 is SYDVKM. The CDR3 loop spans 15 amino acids. Trimming removed 2 bases at V and 2 bases at J, with 10 bases between. In nucleotides, the CDR3 is TGTGCCAGCAGTTTAGTAGGGGCTGGCAATCAGCCCCAGCATTTT. Amino acid sequence: CASSLVGAGNQPQHF. The full variable domain, rest sourced from reference TRBV28 and TRBJ1-5, is DVKVTQSSRYLVKRTGEKVFLECVQDMDHENMFWYRQDPGLGLRLIYFSYDVKMKEKGDIPEGYSVSREKKERFSLILESASTNQTSMYLCASSLVGAGNQPQHFGDGTRLSIL.

The chain combines TRBV5-5 with TRBJ2-7; D may be TRBD1 or TRBD2 (5 bases each). Germline lookup yields CDR1 SGHKS and CDR2 YYEKEE (reference sequence). V was shortened by 4 bases and J by 7 bases, with 15 bases between the two germline ends. The CDR3 totals 13 residues. CDR3 amino acids: CASSMGTAWEQYF. The CDR3 DNA follows: TGTGCCAGCAGCATGGGGACGGCCTGGGAGCAGTACTTC.

This clone was counted between two and nine times. This chain joins TRBV11-2 and TRBJ2-7; 10 bases match TRBD1. Unmatched junction bases numbered 9, after V lost 6 bases and J lost 4 bases. The germline V gene encodes CDR1 SGHAT and CDR2 FQNNGV. The CDR3 has 15 residues. Written as DNA, the CDR3 is TGTGCCAGCAGGGCGGTAAGGGACAGGGGATACGAGCAGTACTTC. It translates to CASRAVRDRGYEQYF.

V is TRBV7-9 and J is TRBJ1-1; tentative D call: TRBD1 (6 bases). In germline, CDR1 is SEHNR, CDR2 FQNEAQ (reference sequence). Between the trimmed V and J ends, which lost 1 base and 2 bases, there was a span of 11 bases. The CDR3 is made up of 15 amino acids. CDR3 DNA: TGTGCCAGCAGCTTAGTGGGACAAGGAAACACTGAAGCTTTCTTT. This translates into CASSLVGQGNTEAFF.

V usage is TRBV19 and J usage is TRBJ2-1, with D unresolved. Per germline, CDR1 LNHDA and CDR2 SQIVND (reference sequence). This CDR3 spans 16 amino acids. Between the trimmed V and J ends, which lost 3 bases and 2 bases, there was a span of 14 bases. The CDR3 DNA follows: TGTGCCAGTAGTATCCAGGTTGGCTACCCCTACAATGAGCAGTTCTTC. It encodes CASSIQVGYPYNEQFF.

The chain has TRBV10-3 and TRBJ2-1; tentatively, D is TRBD1 (6 bases). From germline, CDR1 is ENHRY and CDR2 SYGVKD. The CDR3 loop spans 15 amino acids. Trimming took 6 bases from V and 1 from J, leaving 13 bases between them. The CDR3 spells CAIRDSVGSYNEQFF. The CDR3, as DNA: TGTGCCATCAGGGACAGCGTGGGATCCTACAATGAGCAGTTCTTC.

The rearrangement joins TRBV11-2 to TRBJ2-2; 8 bases match TRBD1. CDR3 length: 16 amino acids. V shed 5 bases, J shed 6 bases, and the junction held 11 bases outside the gene matches. Looked up from germline, CDR1 is SGHAT and CDR2 is FQNNGV. In DNA, the CDR3 is TGTGCCAGCAGCAGAGGACAGGGTGATATCGCCGGGGAGCTGTTTTTT. Translated: CASSRGQGDIAGELFF.

In this sample, this clone turned up once. The CDR3 sequence: CASSPAGQGDTEAFF. CDR3 coding DNA: TGTGCCAGCAGTCCAGCGGGACAGGGGGACACTGAAGCTTTCTTT. The chain has TRBV28 and TRBJ1-1; 11 bases align to TRBD1. The CDR3 has 15 residues. The germline CDR1 and CDR2 sequences are MDHEN and SYDVKM. V dropped 5 bases and J dropped 3; count of bases not matched to a gene: 5.

The chain joins TRBV19 to TRBJ1-4; D gene ambiguous. Germline CDR1 and CDR2: LNHDA and SQIVND (reference sequence). The CDR3 totals 18 residues. V was pared by 0 bases and J by 0 bases, with 14 bases between. Here the CDR3 reads CASSIDAHDLATNEKLFF. CDR3 coding DNA: TGTGCCAGTAGTATAGACGCGCACGACCTAGCAACTAATGAAAAACTGTTTTTT.

The rearrangement links TRBV9 to TRBJ1-2, with 8 bases matching TRBD1. Trimming removed 3 bases from V and 8 bases from J; junction bases left unmatched: 3. CDR1 is SGDLS and CDR2 is YYNGEE in the germline V gene. The CDR3 has 12 amino acids. CDR3 DNA: TGTGCCAGCAGCGCCCCAGGGGGCGGCTACACCTTC. It encodes CASSAPGGGYTF.

The chain carries TRBV27 and TRBJ2-7; D possibly corresponds to TRBD1 (5 bases). CDR1 and CDR2 from the germline V gene are MNHEY and SMNVEV (reference sequence). This CDR3 region has 15 residues. V was pared by 5 bases and J by 3 bases, with 17 bases between. CDR3 sequence (DNA): TGTGCCAGCAGTACCAAACCCAATCAGGGCTACGAGCAGTACTTC. Translation: CASSTKPNQGYEQYF.

V usage is TRBV2 and J usage is TRBJ1-1, with D perhaps matching TRBD1 (5 bases). Trimming cost V 6 bases and J 6 bases, with 14 bases left between them. Looked up from germline, CDR1 is SNHLY and CDR2 is FYNNEI. The CDR3 has 13 residues. The CDR3 DNA reads TGTGCCAGCAGCGAGGTGGGGGTCCCTGAAGCTTTCTTT. Encoded protein: CASSEVGVPEAFF.

This clone was recorded only once. V gene TRBV3-1 (or the pseudogene TRBV3-2) combines with J gene TRBJ1-3; TRBD1 might be the D (6 bases). Germline V gene lookup returns CDR1 LGHDT and CDR2 YNNKEL (reference sequence). The CDR3 spans 13 residues. The CDR3 loop reads CASVNRAGNTIYF. In nucleotides, the CDR3 is TGTGCGAGCGTCAACAGGGCCGGAAACACCATATATTTT.

This clone was observed a handful of times. The genes are TRBV2 and TRBJ2-2, with 8 bases that match TRBD1. Germline trimming cut 10 bases from V and 6 bases from J; bases unmatched to any gene: 13. Germline V CDR1 and CDR2: SNHLY, FYNNEI. The CDR3 loop spans 15 amino acids. The CDR3 DNA reads TGTGCCACCGAGGCGTTGACAGGGGTGGCCGGGGAGCTGTTTTTT. This translates into CATEALTGVAGELFF.